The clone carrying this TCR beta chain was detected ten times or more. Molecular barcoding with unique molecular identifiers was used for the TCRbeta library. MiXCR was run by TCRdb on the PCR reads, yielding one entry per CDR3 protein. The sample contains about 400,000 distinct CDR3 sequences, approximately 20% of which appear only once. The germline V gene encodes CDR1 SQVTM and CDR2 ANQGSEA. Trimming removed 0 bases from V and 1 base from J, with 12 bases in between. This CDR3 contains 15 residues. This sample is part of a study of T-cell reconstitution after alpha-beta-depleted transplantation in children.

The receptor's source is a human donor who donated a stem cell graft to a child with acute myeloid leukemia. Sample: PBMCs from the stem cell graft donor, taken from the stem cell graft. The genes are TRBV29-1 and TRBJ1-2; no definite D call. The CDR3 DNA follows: TGCAGCGTTGAAGACGGAGGCAGAAATAACTATGGCTACACCTTC. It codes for CSVEDGGRNNYGYTF.